This T cell receptor (beta chain) came from a study of vaccination effects on CD4 cells after COVID-19. Remarks on this clone: What it binds is unknown.

V lost 5 bases and J lost 7; bases outside the gene matches: 10. Germline CDR1 is MDHEN and CDR2 is SYDVKM. This CDR3 is 14 amino acids long. The assay was immunoSEQ multiplex PCR, and TCRdb's table has in-frame clones only and misses some. The top ten clones hold around 22% of a sample with 25,000 or so clones, roughly 73% of them seen once. Sequencing in the ViraFEST assay came after antigen-specific CD4+ T cells had been expanded with viral peptide pools, which were used to stimulate PBMC. Cultured cells yielded isolated CD4+ T cells after less than 11 days. Nobody among the vaccine recipients had prior SARS-CoV-2 infection (nucleocapsid antibodies were negative). Each culture well received roughly 1.9 million PBMC. These cells were then cultured in IMDM with 9 to 10 IU/ml IL-2 and 9 to 10 ug/ml peptides. Cultures got half-medium changes with IL-2 on days 3 and 7. Study results and limitations: Marked clonal contraction of both clone types appeared late after vaccination.

The chain employs TRBV28 and TRBJ1-2; TRBD1 agrees at 7 bases. This TCR was recovered from a human donor who received a COVID-19 vaccine. The material sequenced was CD4+ T cells from PBMCs cultured with HCoV-NL63 spike peptides, taken before COVID-19 vaccination. The CDR3, as DNA: TGTGCCAGCAGTCTCTTGGGGACAGAGGGTGGCTACACCTTC. Encoded protein: CASSLLGTEGGYTF.